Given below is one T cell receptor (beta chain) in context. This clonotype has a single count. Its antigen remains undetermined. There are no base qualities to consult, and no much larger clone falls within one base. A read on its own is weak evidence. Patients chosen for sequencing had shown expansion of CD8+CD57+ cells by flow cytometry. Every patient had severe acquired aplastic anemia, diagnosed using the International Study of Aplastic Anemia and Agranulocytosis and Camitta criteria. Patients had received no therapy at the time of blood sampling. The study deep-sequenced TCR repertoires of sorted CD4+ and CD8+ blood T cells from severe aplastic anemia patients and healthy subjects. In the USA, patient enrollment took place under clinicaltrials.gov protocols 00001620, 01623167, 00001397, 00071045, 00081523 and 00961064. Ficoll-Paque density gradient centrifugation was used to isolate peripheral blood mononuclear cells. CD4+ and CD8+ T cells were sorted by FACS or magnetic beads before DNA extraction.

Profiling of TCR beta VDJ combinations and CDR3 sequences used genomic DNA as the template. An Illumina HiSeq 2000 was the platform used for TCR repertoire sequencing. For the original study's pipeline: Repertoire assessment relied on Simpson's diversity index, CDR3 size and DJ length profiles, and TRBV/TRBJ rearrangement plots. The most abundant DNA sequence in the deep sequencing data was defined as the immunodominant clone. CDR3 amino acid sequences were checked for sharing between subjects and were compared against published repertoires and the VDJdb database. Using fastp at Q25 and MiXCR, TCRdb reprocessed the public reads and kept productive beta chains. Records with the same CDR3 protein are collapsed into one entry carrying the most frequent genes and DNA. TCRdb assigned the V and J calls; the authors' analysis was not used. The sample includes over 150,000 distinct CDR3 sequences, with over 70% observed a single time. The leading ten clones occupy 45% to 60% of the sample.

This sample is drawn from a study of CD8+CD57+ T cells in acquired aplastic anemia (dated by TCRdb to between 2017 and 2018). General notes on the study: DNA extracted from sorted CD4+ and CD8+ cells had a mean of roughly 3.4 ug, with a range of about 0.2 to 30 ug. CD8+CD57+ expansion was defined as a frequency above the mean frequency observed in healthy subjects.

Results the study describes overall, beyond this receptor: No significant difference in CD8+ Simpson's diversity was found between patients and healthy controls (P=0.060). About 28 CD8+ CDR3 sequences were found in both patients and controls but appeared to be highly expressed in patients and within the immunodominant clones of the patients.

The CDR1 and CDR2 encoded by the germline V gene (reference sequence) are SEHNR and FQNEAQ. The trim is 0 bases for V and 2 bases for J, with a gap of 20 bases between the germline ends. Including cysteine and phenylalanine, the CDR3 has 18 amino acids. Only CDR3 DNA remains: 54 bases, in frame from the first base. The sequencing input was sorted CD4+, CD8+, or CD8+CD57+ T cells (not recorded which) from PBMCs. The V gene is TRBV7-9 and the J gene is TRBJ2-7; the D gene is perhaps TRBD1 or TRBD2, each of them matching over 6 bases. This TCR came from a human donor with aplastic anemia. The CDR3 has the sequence CASSLARAGRRGPYEQYF. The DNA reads TGTGCCAGCAGCTTAGCGAGGGCGGGGCGACGGGGGCCCTACGAGCAGTACTTC.